The 4 T cell receptor beta chains below were found in one sample sequenced in a study of CD8 T cells in Susac syndrome. Random-hexamer reverse transcription was applied to roughly 0.5 to 1 ug RNA. TCRdb passed the immunoSEQ multiplex PCR reads through MiXCR, listing each CDR3 protein once. This table has about 190,000 distinct CDR3 sequences, approximately 94% appearing once. Sequenced material: CD4+ T cells from PBMCs. All receptors come from a human donor with Susac syndrome.

This clonotype was seen ten or more times. At one boundary the junction diverges from the germline segment, which might be a read error. This chain links TRBV5-1 with TRBJ2-6; D gene uncertain. The CDR3 is 13 amino acids. Germline V gene data show CDR1 as SGHRS and CDR2 as YFSETQ. The CDR3 bases are TGTGCCAGCAGCTTATCTGGGGCCAACGTCCTGACTTTC. This encodes CASSLSGANVLTF.

V is TRBV5-1 and J is TRBJ2-7, with 9 nucleotides matching TRBD1. V dropped 1 base and J dropped 2; count of bases not matched to a gene: 10. The CDR3 is 17 amino acids. The germline V gene encodes CDR1 SGHRS and CDR2 YFSETQ. DNA of the CDR3: TGCGCCAGCAGCTTGACAGCCGGGGACAGGGAAGCCTACGAGCAGTACTTC. Protein sequence: CASSLTAGDREAYEQYF.

The chain joins TRBV9 to TRBJ2-5; D unresolved. Germline CDR1 and CDR2: SGDLS and YYNGEE. Trimming pared 2 bases from V and 8 bases from J, leaving 13 bases between. CDR3 length equals 13 residues. The CDR3 spells CASSVEWRATQYF. The CDR3 coding sequence is TGTGCCAGCAGCGTGGAGTGGCGAGCTACCCAGTACTTC.

The chain uses TRBV5-6 and TRBJ1-1; D unresolved. This CDR3 comprises 14 residues. With 2 bases removed from V and 1 base from J, the gap between germline ends came to 9 bases. In germline, CDR1 is SGHDT, CDR2 YYEEEE. CDR3: CASSFGIENTEAFF. Here the CDR3 DNA reads TGTGCCAGCAGCTTCGGGATTGAGAACACTGAAGCTTTCTTT.